This T cell receptor beta chain was profiled in a study of glioma-infiltrating T cells after dendritic cell vaccination. With 1 base removed from V and 5 bases from J, the gap between germline ends came to 11 bases. The germline V gene has CDR1 SGHTA and CDR2 FQGNSA. The CDR3 extends over 14 amino acids. Sequencing used immunoSEQ multiplex PCR; TCRdb keeps in-frame clones, though not all of them. The table records tens of thousands of clones, roughly 84% of them present only once. Sample time point: after dendritic cell vaccination, including at tumor progression/relapse. This sample comprised blood, obtained after dendritic cell vaccination. The chain carries TRBV7-2 and TRBJ1-1, with TRBD1 as a possible D gene (6 bases). This receptor was obtained from a human donor with glioblastoma. CDR3 sequence reads: CASSLDRVVTEAFF. Here the CDR3 DNA reads TGTGCCAGCAGCTTAGACAGGGTGGTGACTGAAGCTTTCTTT. Supplemented by reference TRBV7-2 and TRBJ1-1, the full variable domain reads GAGVSQSPSNKVTEKGKDVELRCDPISGHTALYWYRQSLGQGLEFLIYFQGNSAPDKSGLPSDRFSAERTGGSVSTLTIQRTQQEDSAVYLCASSLDRVVTEAFFGQGTRLTVV.